This TCR beta chain was documented in a study of cytotoxic CD8 clonotypes in ibrutinib-treated CLL. As to this clone: The antigen is undetermined.

Assay used: immunoSEQ multiplex PCR; TCRdb lists only in-frame clones, some missing. The sample holds 200,000 to 250,000 clones; 60% to 75% are singletons and the top ten take roughly 14%. Study results and caveats: Few clonotypes were public, and these shrank or held steady under treatment.

The germline gives CDR1 MDHEN, CDR2 SYDVKM. This CDR3 has 16 residues. Trimming removed 4 bases from V and 0 bases from J, with 14 bases in between. The TCR originated in a human donor with chronic lymphocytic leukemia. Source: PBMCs, taken after 24 months of ibrutinib treatment. J is TRBJ2-3 and V is TRBV28; no clear D gene. This chain's CDR3 is CASSSNALGSTDTQYF. DNA for the CDR3: TGTGCCAGCAGTTCGAACGCCCTCGGTAGCACAGATACGCAGTATTTT.